This T cell receptor (beta chain) was captured by sequencing in a study of cytomegalovirus exposure and HLA in healthy donors. Overall study results and limits: Within an earlier analysis, most TCR beta V segments proved productive either about 87% or about 30% of the time.

PCR used 60 Vbeta primers and 13 Jbeta primers. This table comes from immunoSEQ multiplex PCR, and its TCRdb copy is limited to in-frame clones, with some not included. Counted here are more than 85,000 clones, approximately 81% occurring once; the ten biggest clones make up around 4%. This clone was detected only a few times. Its antigen is unidentified. The CDR3 totals 17 residues. V dropped 6 bases and J dropped 7; count of bases not matched to a gene: 15. CDR1 is MNHEY and CDR2 is SMNVEV in the germline V gene (reference sequence). V usage is TRBV27 and J usage is TRBJ2-3, with 11 bases lining up with TRBD2. The sample taken for sequencing was PBMCs. The clonotype originates from a female donor in good health and CMV-seropositive. In DNA form, the CDR3 reads TGTGCCAGCAGCCCCCTGGGTAGCGGGAGGGCTGGTTATACGCAGTATTTT. It encodes CASSPLGSGRAGYTQYF.